The 22 T cell receptor beta chains listed next were all sequenced from one sample in a study of read filtering for tumor transcriptome and immune sequencing. From around 0.4 ug of RNA, a library with molecular barcoded alpha/delta and beta/gamma adaptors was made. TCRdb reprocessed the reads via MiXCR and lists one record per CDR3 protein. The sample contains 30,000 to 45,000 distinct CDR3 sequences, roughly 15% of which appear only once. The sequencing input was a population of CD138-negative cells sorted from bone marrow. The receptors originated from a donor at least 40 years old with multiple myeloma.

Concerning this clonotype: It may be a read error: a sequence one base away is much more abundant. The rearrangement uses TRBV20-1 and TRBJ2-1; 7 bases are a match to TRBD2. This CDR3 spans 18 amino acids. CDR1 is DFQATT, CDR2 SNEGSKA, per germline (reference sequence). CDR3 loop: CSATTMTGGPLSYKEQFF. The CDR3 nucleotides read TGCAGTGCTACCACTATGACGGGAGGTCCCCTCTCCTACAAGGAGCAGTTCTTC.

This clonotype has at least ten counts. This chain links TRBV29-1 with TRBJ2-3; 11 nucleotides align to TRBD1. Germline assignment: CDR1 SQVTM and CDR2 ANQGSEA. V lost 2 bases and J lost 4; bases outside the gene matches: 5. There are 15 residues in the CDR3. Written as DNA, the CDR3 is TGCAGCGTTGAACCCCGGACAGGGGGCGCAGATACGCAGTATTTT. Protein sequence: CSVEPRTGGADTQYF.

This clonotype was counted many times. This chain connects TRBV29-1 to TRBJ2-3; tentative D call: TRBD2 (5 bases). The ends were cut back, 7 bases at V and 0 bases at J, with 8 bases in the middle. Germline V lookup: CDR1 SQVTM, CDR2 ANQGSEA. The CDR3 has 12 residues. CDR3 coding DNA: TGCAGCGGTGGCGGGAGCACAGATACGCAGTATTTT. Translation: CSGGGSTDTQYF.

This clonotype was picked up a small number of times. The rearrangement links TRBV28 to TRBJ1-1; D unclear. There are 12 residues in the CDR3. Per the germline V gene, CDR1 is MDHEN and CDR2 is SYDVKM. V lost 3 bases and J 7 bases, leaving 9 bases between the germline ends. CDR3 loop: CASSLASVEAFF. The DNA for the CDR3 is TGTGCCAGCAGTTTGGCTTCCGTTGAAGCTTTCTTT.

The rearrangement joins TRBV11-2 to TRBJ2-1, with 9 bases aligning to TRBD1. Germline CDR1 is SGHAT and CDR2 is FQNNGV. Trimming cost V 1 base and J 6 bases; bases outside gene matches: 4. CDR3 length: 15 amino acids. As DNA, the CDR3 is TGTGCCAGCAGCTTAGGAGTGACAGGGGGCAATGAGCAGTTCTTC. Its protein product is CASSLGVTGGNEQFF.

This clonotype has ten or more counts. The chain has TRBV7-3 and TRBJ2-5, with 9 bases fitting TRBD2. Germline V gives CDR1 SGHTA, CDR2 FQGTGA. The CDR3 spans 15 residues. CDR3 bases: TGTGCTCAGCAGCTCACCGGACTAGCGATTGAGACCCAGTACTTC. This codes for CAQQLTGLAIETQYF.

This clonotype was counted many times. V is TRBV10-3 and J is TRBJ2-2; 7 positions agree with TRBD2. J lost 0 bases, V lost 8 bases, and 6 bases had no gene match. Germline V gene sequence: CDR1 ENHRY, CDR2 SYGVKD. The CDR3 is 15 residues long. The CDR3 reads CAIGGSLTNTGELFF. In nucleotides, the CDR3 is TGTGCCATCGGCGGGAGTCTGACGAACACCGGGGAGCTGTTTTTT.

This chain uses TRBV10-3 with TRBJ1-1; D call uncertain. Germline-derived CDR1 and CDR2 are ENHRY and SYGVKD. CDR3 length: 13 amino acids. Trimming removed 7 bases from V and 0 bases from J, with 9 bases in between. In DNA form, the CDR3 reads TGTGCCATCAACGGACTCATGAACACTGAAGCTTTCTTT. It encodes CAINGLMNTEAFF.

This clonotype was recorded many times. This rearrangement joins TRBV29-1 to TRBJ2-7, with a possible D match to TRBD2 (6 bases). V was pared by 3 bases and J by 7 bases, with 13 bases between. The CDR3 covers 12 residues. Germline V lookup: CDR1 SQVTM, CDR2 ANQGSEA. CDR3 residues: CSVDQGGGEQYF. CDR3 in DNA: TGCAGCGTTGATCAGGGTGGAGGGGAGCAGTACTTC.

There are many counts of this clonotype. The V gene is TRBV2, the J gene TRBJ2-7; a possible D gene is TRBD2 (6 bases). Germline lookup yields CDR1 SNHLY and CDR2 FYNNEI. There are 16 residues in the CDR3. V was shortened by 7 bases and J by 0 bases, with 19 bases between the two germline ends. CDR3 in DNA: TGTGCCAGCACCCAATCCCGAGGGCGGGGCTCCTACGAGCAGTACTTC. This translates into CASTQSRGRGSYEQYF.

This clonotype was recorded many times. The rearrangement joins TRBV5-1 to TRBJ2-1; D gene ambiguous. Trimming took 6 bases from V and 0 from J, leaving 16 bases between them. The CDR3 sequence is 16 residues long. Germline V lookup: CDR1 SGHRS, CDR2 YFSETQ. CDR3 residues: CASNPLSVYSYNEQFF. CDR3 nucleotide sequence: TGCGCCAGCAATCCTCTCTCCGTCTACTCCTACAATGAGCAGTTCTTC.

In its sample, this clonotype was seen many times. This chain joins TRBV20-1 and TRBJ2-7; D not certain. The CDR3 totals 16 residues. CDR1 DFQATT and CDR2 SNEGSKA come from the germline V gene (reference sequence). V gave up 0 bases and J gave up 2 bases, with 17 bases separating them. CDR3 protein: CSARDLKRPSTYEQYF. The CDR3 nucleotides are TGCAGTGCTAGAGATCTCAAGCGCCCCTCTACCTACGAGCAGTACTTC.

This clonotype was recorded at least ten times. The chain carries TRBV27 and TRBJ2-1, with unresolved D. Trimming removed 6 bases at V and 6 bases at J, with 15 bases between. CDR3 length: 14 amino acids. Looked up from germline, CDR1 is MNHEY and CDR2 is SMNVEV (reference sequence). The CDR3 DNA is TGTGCCAGCAGACCCCACACCCTTTCCAATGAGCAGTTCTTC. Its protein product is CASRPHTLSNEQFF.

This clonotype was found many times. V is TRBV12-3 or TRBV12-4 and J is TRBJ2-4, with a possible D match to TRBD2 (5 bases). V gave up 6 bases and J gave up 1 base, with 7 bases separating them. This CDR3 has 13 residues. The CDR3 DNA sequence: TGTGCCAGCAGCGGCGGGGCCAAAAACATTCAGTACTTC. Translation: CASSGGAKNIQYF.

There are many counts of this clonotype. The chain is built from TRBV10-3 and TRBJ2-1, with TRBD1 identical over 10 bases. Germline trimming cut 6 bases from V and 8 bases from J; bases unmatched to any gene: 10. CDR3 length equals 15 residues. Germline-derived CDR1 and CDR2 are ENHRY and SYGVKD. DNA of the CDR3: TGTGCCATCAGGCGGATGACAGGGGGCAAGGATGAGCAGTTCTTC. Residues: CAIRRMTGGKDEQFF.

Note on this clonotype: The CDR3 does not close with the conserved phenylalanine or tryptophan, likely indicating a read error. The V and J genes are TRBV20-1 and TRBJ2-1; no reliable D call. The CDR3 runs 13 residues. Trimming removed 5 bases at V and 5 bases at J, with 13 bases between. From germline, CDR1 is DFQATT and CDR2 SNEGSKA (reference sequence). Here the CDR3 DNA reads TGCAGTGCTCCCAATCGTGTCAACAATGAGCAGTTCCTC. As protein: CSAPNRVNNEQFL.

Many counts were recorded for this clonotype. The chain has TRBV6-5 and TRBJ1-6, with D uncertain. Trimming cost V 7 bases and J 0 bases, with 7 bases left between them. Germline loops: CDR1 MNHEY, CDR2 SVGAGI. CDR3 size: 14 residues. The CDR3 nucleotides are TGTGCCAGCAAAAGGAGCTCCTATAATTCACCCCTCCACTTT. Protein: CASKRSSYNSPLHF.

This clonotype has ten or more counts. The V and J genes are TRBV29-1 and TRBJ2-1, with TRBD2 identical over 8 bases. CDR3 length: 15 residues. The germline V gene encodes CDR1 SQVTM and CDR2 ANQGSEA. Trimming removed 4 bases from V and 4 bases from J; junction bases left unmatched: 9. The CDR3 here is CSVGGGAGVYNEQFF. In nucleotides, the CDR3 is TGCAGCGTTGGGGGAGGAGCGGGAGTTTACAATGAGCAGTTCTTC.

In its sample, this clonotype was seen a few times. The chain carries TRBV6-1 and TRBJ2-7; the match to TRBD1 covers 9 bases. The V gene's germline CDR1 is MNHNS and CDR2 SASEGT. J lost 2 bases, V lost 7 bases, and 15 bases had no gene match. The CDR3 is 17 amino acids. The CDR3 nucleotides are TGTGCCAGCACTCGAGGGGCCGGGACAGGGATAACCTACGAGCAGTACTTC. Translation: CASTRGAGTGITYEQYF.

Of note for this clonotype: This could be a read error, since a much larger clone is one nucleotide away. V usage is TRBV10-2 and J usage is TRBJ1-1; 7 nucleotides agree with TRBD1. The CDR3 contains 13 residues. Germline V gene data show CDR1 as WSHSY and CDR2 as SAAADI. CDR3 DNA: TGCGTCAGCAGTGGGACAGCGAACACTGAAGCTTTCTTT. The encoded protein is CVSSGTANTEAFF.

This clonotype came up many times. The chain is built from TRBV7-2 and TRBJ1-1, with no clear D. Germline loops: CDR1 SGHTA, CDR2 FQGNSA. V shed 1 base and J shed 2 bases, with 11 bases lying between them. This CDR3 has 15 amino acids. The DNA of the CDR3 is TGTGCCAGCAGCTTAGGTGGGGTCAGAAACACTGAAGCTTTCTTT. This gives the protein CASSLGGVRNTEAFF.

With respect to this clonotype: A much larger clone is a single base away; this may be a read error. This sequence joins TRBV25-1 and TRBJ2-3; a weak D match, TRBD2 (5 bases). The CDR3 is 12 amino acids. The V gene's germline CDR1 is MGHDK and CDR2 SYGVNS. V lost 10 bases, J lost 4 bases, and 12 bases lay in between. CDR3 residues: CATRDLADTQYF. DNA for the CDR3: TGTGCCACCCGGGATCTCGCAGATACGCAGTATTTT.